What follows describes a single TCR beta chain. The antigen is undetermined. These data come from a study of T cells in tumors after PD-1 blockade. Whole-study context: Prior checkpoint blockade, systemic immunosuppressant use, or anti-cancer therapy within 4 weeks excluded patients. Peripheral blood samples averaged around 33,000 unique clonotypes and some 120,000 templates. Study-wide results and limits: About 45% of tumor TCR clonotypes were also found in blood.

TCRdb's copy holds only in-frame clones and misses some; the assay was immunoSEQ multiplex PCR. The table shows about 47,000 clones, with about four fifths occurring only once. The receptor was derived from a human donor with basal cell carcinoma. The material sequenced was PBMCs, taken before anti-PD-1 treatment.

The CDR3: CASSSSGGKGYTF. The CDR3 coding sequence is TGCGCCAGCAGCTCATCAGGGGGTAAAGGCTACACCTTC. V gene TRBV5-1 combines with J gene TRBJ1-2, with 7 bases identical to TRBD1. The CDR3 length is 13 residues. The junction had 7 bases not matched to a gene; V was cut back by 3 bases and J by 8 bases. Germline lookup yields CDR1 SGHRS and CDR2 YFSETQ. Filled out from reference TRBV5-1 and TRBJ1-2, the complete variable domain reads KAGVTQTPRYLIKTRGQQVTLSCSPISGHRSVSWYQQTPGQGLQFLFEYFSETQRNKGNFPGRFSGRQFSNSRSEMNVSTLELGDSALYLCASSSSGGKGYTFGSGTRLTVV.